This T cell receptor (beta chain) is drawn from a study of T cells in Graves' hyperthyroidism and ophthalmopathy. From RNA transcripts, TCR beta CDR3 regions were amplified. HTBI primers drove first-round RT-PCR of the TCR CDR3. TCRdb reprocessed the multiplex PCR reads via MiXCR and lists one record per CDR3 protein. The table has about 570,000 distinct CDR3 sequences, roughly 50% seen once; the top ten hold 15% to 20%. Trimming removed 0 bases from V and 4 bases from J, with 10 bases in between. The V gene's germline CDR1 is SGHDT and CDR2 YYEEEE. There are 14 residues in the CDR3. Study-wide results and limits: Most thyroid clonotypes with frequency above 0.001 were detected in blood.

Remarks on this clonotype: What it binds is unknown.

Sequenced sample: peripheral blood or thyroid tissue (not recorded which). The TCR was taken from an adult woman with Graves' disease, either hyperthyroidism or ophthalmopathy (not recorded which). The gene calls are TRBV5-6 and TRBJ1-1; D unresolved. In DNA form, the CDR3 reads TGTGCCAGCAGCTTGGCCGGGAGGCGCACTGAAGCTTTCTTT. It is translated as CASSLAGRRTEAFF.